This T cell receptor beta chain stems from a study of T cell clonotyping in hematopoietic cell transplantation. Method: immunoSEQ multiplex PCR; TCRdb's copy keeps in-frame clones and lacks some. The sample yields roughly 10,000 clones, roughly three quarters seen once. Study-wide results and caveats: After transplant, recipient diversity fell while pathologically expanded clonotypes grew through day 180.

Comment on this clone: The target antigen is unknown.

Trimming took 8 bases from V and 1 from J; bases not matched to a gene: 10. The CDR3 totals 15 residues. Germline V gene sequence: CDR1 SGHTA, CDR2 FQGNSA. The sample consisted of PBMCs, taken 30 days after allogeneic stem cell transplant. The receptor was isolated from a female patient between 40 and 55 years old who had an allogeneic stem cell transplant from a related donor, so T cells may come from the graft donor. Some clones in this sample may be carry-over from other donors' samples. The V call is TRBV7-2, the J call TRBJ2-7, with 8 nucleotides matching TRBD2. The CDR3 loop is CASGRGGPTSYEQYF. The CDR3 DNA is TGTGCCAGCGGACGGGGGGGCCCGACATCCTACGAGCAGTACTTC.